This TCR beta chain was sequenced for a study of blood T cell repertoires in COVID-19. Ten or more counts support this clone. The CDR3 extends over 15 amino acids. The V gene end was trimmed by 8 bases and the J gene end by 0 bases; junction bases not matched to a gene: 8. CDR1 MNHNY and CDR2 SVGAGI come from the germline V gene (reference sequence). Generated by immunoSEQ multiplex PCR, the TCRdb table keeps only in-frame clones and is missing some. The sample consists of 70,000 or so clones, roughly 72% of them appearing once. Sequenced: peripheral blood. The TCR was taken from a man aged 55-75 years with COVID-19, enrolled during active disease. V and J are TRBV6-6 and TRBJ2-3; 7 positions agree with TRBD2. The CDR3 DNA follows: TGTGCCAGCCTGCGAACTAGCGCGAGCACAGATACGCAGTATTTT. Translation gives CASLRTSASTDTQYF.